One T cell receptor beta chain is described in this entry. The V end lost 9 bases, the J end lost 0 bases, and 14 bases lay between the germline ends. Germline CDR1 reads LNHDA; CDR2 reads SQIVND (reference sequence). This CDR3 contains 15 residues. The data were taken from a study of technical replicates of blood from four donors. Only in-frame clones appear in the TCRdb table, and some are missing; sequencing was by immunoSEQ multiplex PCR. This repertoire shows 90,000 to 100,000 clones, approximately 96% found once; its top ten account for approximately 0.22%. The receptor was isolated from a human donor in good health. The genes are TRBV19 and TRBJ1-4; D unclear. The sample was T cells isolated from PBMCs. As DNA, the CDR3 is TGTGCCAGCTTGTCGCGGGCTGCAACTAATGAAAAACTGTTTTTT. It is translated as CASLSRAATNEKLFF. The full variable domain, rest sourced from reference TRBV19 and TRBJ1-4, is DGGITQSPKYLFRKEGQNVTLSCEQNLNHDAMYWYRQDPGQGLRLIYYSQIVNDFQKGDIAEGYSVSREKKESFPLTVTSAQKNPTAFYLCASLSRAATNEKLFFGSGTQLSVL.